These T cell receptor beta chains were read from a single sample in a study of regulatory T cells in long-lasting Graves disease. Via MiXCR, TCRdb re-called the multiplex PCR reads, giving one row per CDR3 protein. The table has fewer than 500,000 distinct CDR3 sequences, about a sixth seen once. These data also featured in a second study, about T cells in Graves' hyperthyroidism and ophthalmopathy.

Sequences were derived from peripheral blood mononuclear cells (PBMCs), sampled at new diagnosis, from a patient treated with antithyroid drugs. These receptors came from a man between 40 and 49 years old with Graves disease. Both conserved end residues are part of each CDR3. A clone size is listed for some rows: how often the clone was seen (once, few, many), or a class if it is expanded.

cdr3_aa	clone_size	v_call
CASSQGNRDREYF	.	TRBV4-3
CASSRLAAYNEQFF	many	TRBV4-1
CASSPLQTVPKNTEAFF	many	TRBV18
CASSFPGLDQETQYF	many	TRBV28
CASSFSPQAGSYEQYF	.	TRBV11-2
CASSESRQSTDTQYF	many	TRBV10-2
CSVEAGLGETQYF	.	TRBV29-1
CASSDGAELFF	.	TRBV6-4
CASSPRVDKNIQFF	once	TRBV6-1
CSASTLYGYTF	.	TRBV20-1
CASTLDIGPYEQYF	few	TRBV28
CASRGTSSYEQYF	.	TRBV4-2